What follows are 4 T cell receptor beta chains derived from one specimen sequenced in a study of T-cell reconstitution after alpha-beta-depleted transplantation in children. During its preparation, the TCRbeta library received unique molecular identifiers. TCRdb used MiXCR to reprocess the PCR reads, holding one entry per CDR3 protein. Of hundreds of thousands of distinct CDR3 sequences in the sample, 15% to 20% were seen once. Sequences were derived from PBMCs from the stem cell graft donor, sampled from the stem cell graft. Receptor source: a human donor who donated a stem cell graft to a child with acute myeloid leukemia.

The genes are TRBV9 and TRBJ2-1; 12 nucleotides align to TRBD2. Germline values: CDR1 SGDLS, CDR2 YYNGEE. With V trimmed by 6 bases and J by 4 bases, 8 bases remained unmatched. The CDR3 extends over 16 amino acids. Written as DNA, the CDR3 is TGTGCCAGCACCCTTACTAGCGGGGGGCCTTACAATGAGCAGTTCTTC. Translated: CASTLTSGGPYNEQFF.

This clonotype occurred many times. The chain employs TRBV29-1 and TRBJ2-6, with D hard to call. This CDR3 comprises 12 residues. CDR1 is SQVTM, CDR2 ANQGSEA, per germline. This CDR3 is CSINSGANVLTF. The CDR3 nucleotides read TGCAGTATTAACTCTGGGGCCAACGTCCTGACTTTC. The full variable domain, completed using reference TRBV29-1 and TRBJ2-6, is SAVISQKPSRDICQRGTSLTIQCQVDSQVTMMFWYRQQPGQSLTLIATANQGSEATYESGFVIDKFPISRPNLTFSTLTVSNMSPEDSSIYLCSINSGANVLTFGAGSRLTVL.

The sample holds many counts of this clonotype. The CDR3 DNA follows: TGTGCCAGCAGCTTAGTTAAGCGTCTAGCGGGGGGACAAGAGACCCAGTACTTC. Its protein product is CASSLVKRLAGGQETQYF. V and J are TRBV7-6 and TRBJ2-5; 11 bases align to TRBD2. This CDR3 is built from 18 residues. The germline V gene has CDR1 SGHVS and CDR2 FNYEAQ. The trim removed 1 base at V and 2 bases at J, leaving 9 bases unmatched.

This clonotype occurred a few times. The chain has TRBV5-5 and TRBJ2-5; D gene uncertain. CDR3 size: 14 residues. Germline V gives CDR1 SGHKS, CDR2 YYEKEE (reference sequence). The V gene lost 5 bases and the J gene lost 0 bases, with 11 bases spanning the gap. CDR3: CASSDETYQETQYF. CDR3 sequence (DNA): TGTGCCAGCAGTGATGAGACCTACCAAGAGACCCAGTACTTC. The variable domain in full, with the rest retrieved from reference TRBV5-5 and TRBJ2-5, is DAGVTQSPTHLIKTRGQQVTLRCSPISGHKSVSWYQQVLGQGPQFIFQYYEKEERGRGNFPDRFSARQFPNYSSELNVNALLLGDSALYLCASSDETYQETQYFGPGTRLLVL.